This record concerns one TCR beta chain sequence. Its binding antigen is unknown. Base qualities are missing; no much larger clone stands one base away. The germline V gene specifies SGHTA as CDR1 and FQGNSA as CDR2. V is reduced by 5 bases and J by 4 bases, leaving a spacing of 15 bases between them. The CDR3 covers 16 residues, taking in both the cysteine and the phenylalanine. The only DNA kept is the CDR3, 48 bases in frame from the first base. These data belong to a study of T cells after yellow fever vaccination (dated by TCRdb to about 2019). As for the study more broadly: The SMART-Seq v4 Ultra Low Input RNA kit was used to prepare libraries from fractions with low cell numbers. Two healthy male donors made up the cohort, one aged 18 to 30 years and the other aged 30 to 40 years. To track T-cell clones before and after primary and booster YFV17D yellow fever vaccination, bulk TCR alpha and beta repertoires were sequenced longitudinally. Blood was collected at multiple timepoints before and after primary and secondary immunization, and bulk PBMC replicates and cell subsets were isolated.

General conclusions and limits of the study: Because abundant contaminating clonotypes from the bulk population could be contained in FACS-sorted repertoires, computational filtering was required. Compared with the primary T-cell response, the secondary T-cell response was weaker but faster, peaking on day 5 rather than day 15. The study included only two donors, which limits how far the findings can be generalized. A small fraction of clonotypes showed up in both the CD4 and CD8 compartments, probably as a result of convergent recombination. Most clones expanded after primary vaccination (around 96% of CD4 and around 89% of CD8) were re-detected after the booster, suggesting that broad memory maintenance occurred.

TCR cDNA was synthesized by 5'RACE template switching, which introduced a universal primer site and unique molecular identifiers. Priming for cDNA synthesis came from both the TCR alpha and TCR beta constant segments. Library amplification used two PCR steps, and the second PCR step added sample barcodes and sequencing adapters. Libraries were sequenced on Illumina HiSeq 2500 (2x100 bp) or NovaSeq (2x150 bp). The study's own analysis went as follows. Reads were demultiplexed and collapsed into UMI consensus sequences with MIGEC, and V(D)J alignment was performed with MiXCR. Vaccine-responding clonotypes were identified with edgeR using replicate PBMC samples, with FDR below 0.01 and a log2 fold change above 5 up to day 15 being required. Bulk clonotypes were assigned CD4 or CD8 identity according to which sequenced CD4 or CD8 repertoire held them at higher abundance. Using fastp at Q25 and MiXCR, TCRdb reprocessed the public reads and kept productive beta chains. Rows with a matching CDR3 protein are joined into one entry that keeps the most common DNA and genes. It is TCRdb's table, rather than the study itself, that gives the V and J calls and clone size. The sample profile shows about 550,000 distinct CDR3 sequences; 15% to 20% of them were found once. The top ten constitute 14% of the sample.

The treatment or condition label corresponds to: live attenuated yellow fever vaccine strain. At every blood-draw timepoint, two biological replicates of bulk PBMCs were collected. PBMCs were isolated from peripheral blood using a standard Ficoll-Paque protocol. TriZol was used to extract RNA from bulk PBMCs, from CD4 and CD8 fractions, and from dextramer-positive and dextramer-negative fractions. The chain uses TRBV7-2 and TRBJ2-6; the best D guess is TRBD1, with 6 bases matching. The sample was PBMCs, taken 15 days after the yellow fever booster vaccination. The receptor was derived from a man aged 25-40 years who received the YFV17D yellow fever vaccine. Here the CDR3 is given as CASSISTGPGANVLTF. The sequenced DNA: TGTGCCAGCAGCATCTCTACAGGGCCCGGGGCCAACGTCCTGACTTTC.